A single T cell receptor (beta chain) is shown here with its context. Antigen specificity is unknown. Only in-frame clones appear in the TCRdb table, and some are missing; sequencing was by immunoSEQ multiplex PCR. This sample carries around 94,000 clones, 70% to 90% of them seen once, and the ten largest clones take around 4.5%. This specimen comes from a study of identifying expanded T cells in peripheral blood. Collection occurred without any documented infections or immune events in donors. The CDR3 spans 14 residues. V shed 5 bases and J 14 bases; nucleotides not matched to a gene: 15. CDR1 is SGHTA and CDR2 is FQGNSA in the germline V gene. Study results and caveats: Variance in clone template counts between approximately 2-week samples significantly increased with total template count across all healthy donors.

The source of this sequence is a person between 18 and 75 years old in good health. This sequence joins TRBV7-2 and TRBJ2-1, with 7 bases identical to TRBD1. Sequencing input: blood. In nucleotides, the CDR3 is TGTGCCAGCAGCGAACACAGGGACAGCAAAGTTAAGTTCTTC. As protein: CASSEHRDSKVKFF.